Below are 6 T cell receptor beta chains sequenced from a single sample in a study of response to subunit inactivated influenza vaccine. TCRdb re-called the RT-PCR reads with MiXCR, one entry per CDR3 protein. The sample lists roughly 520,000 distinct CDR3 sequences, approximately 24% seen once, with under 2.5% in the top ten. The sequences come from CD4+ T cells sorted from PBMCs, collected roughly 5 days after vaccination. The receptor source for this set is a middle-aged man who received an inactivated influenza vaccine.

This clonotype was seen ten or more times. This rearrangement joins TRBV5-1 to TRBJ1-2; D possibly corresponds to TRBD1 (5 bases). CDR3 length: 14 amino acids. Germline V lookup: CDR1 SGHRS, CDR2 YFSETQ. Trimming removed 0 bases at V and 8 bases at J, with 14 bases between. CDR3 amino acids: CASSLEAGGRGYTF. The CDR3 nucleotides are TGCGCCAGCAGCTTGGAAGCCGGGGGGAGAGGCTACACCTTC.

The CDR3 loop is CASSLATGALNTGELFF. The DNA of the CDR3 is TGTGCCAGCAGCTTAGCGACAGGGGCCCTCAACACCGGGGAGCTGTTTTTT. The chain employs TRBV7-8 and TRBJ2-2, with 8 positions matching TRBD1. The CDR3 is 17 residues long. Unmatched junction bases numbered 5, after V lost 0 bases and J lost 2 bases. Germline V gene lookup returns CDR1 SGHVS and CDR2 FQNEAQ.

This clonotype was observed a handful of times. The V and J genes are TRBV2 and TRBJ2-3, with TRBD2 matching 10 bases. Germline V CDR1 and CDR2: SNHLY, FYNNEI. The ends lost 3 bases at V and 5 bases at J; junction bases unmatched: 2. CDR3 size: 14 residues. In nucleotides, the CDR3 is TGTGCCAGCAGTGAGGTAGCGGGGGGAGATACGCAGTATTTT. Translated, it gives CASSEVAGGDTQYF.

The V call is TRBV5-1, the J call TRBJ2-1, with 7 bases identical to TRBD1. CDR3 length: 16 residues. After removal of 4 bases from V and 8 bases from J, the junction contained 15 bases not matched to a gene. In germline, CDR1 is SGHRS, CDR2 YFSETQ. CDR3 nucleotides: TGCGCCAGCAGCCACACCACATCGACAGGGTCCTATGAGCAGTTCTTC. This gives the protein CASSHTTSTGSYEQFF.

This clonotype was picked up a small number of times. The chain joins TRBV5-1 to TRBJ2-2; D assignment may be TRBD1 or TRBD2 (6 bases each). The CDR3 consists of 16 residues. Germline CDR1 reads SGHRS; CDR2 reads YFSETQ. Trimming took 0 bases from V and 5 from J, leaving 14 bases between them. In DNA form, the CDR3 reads TGCGCCAGCAGCTTGGACGGGGGCGTCGGGACCGGGGAGCTGTTTTTT. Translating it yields CASSLDGGVGTGELFF.

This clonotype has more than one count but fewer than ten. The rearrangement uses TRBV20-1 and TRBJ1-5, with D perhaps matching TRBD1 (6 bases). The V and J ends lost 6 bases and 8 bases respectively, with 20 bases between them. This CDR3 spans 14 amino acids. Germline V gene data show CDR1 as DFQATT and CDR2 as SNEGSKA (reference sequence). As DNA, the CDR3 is TGCAGTGCCCGGAGGGCAGCGCACAGGGAGCCCCAGCATTTT. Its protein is CSARRAAHREPQHF.